What follows is one T cell receptor beta chain and its context. The antigen remains undetermined. The data were obtained in a study of blood T cells in healthy people across ages. Overall study: Capture by template switching was about one barcoded beta molecule per two T cells.

A sample-barcoded 5' primer and a J-beta primer mix were used in a second PCR of roughly 7 to 11 cycles. MiXCR was run by TCRdb on the 5' RACE reads, yielding one entry per CDR3 protein. This sample has roughly 680,000 distinct CDR3 sequences; 49% occur once, and the top ten carry about a third. The CDR3 covers 14 residues. CDR1 and CDR2 from the germline V gene are SGHRS and YFSETQ. V lost 4 bases, J lost 2 bases, and 13 bases lay in between. Notes on the study in general: Across the age range, TCR beta diversity per million T cells fell in a roughly linear way.

In each sample, at least 7 million PBMCs were isolated. Sequencing was done on a sample of blood. The chain couples TRBV5-1 to TRBJ2-7; D is ambiguous. The TCR sequence derives from a woman between 55 and 75 years old in good health. CDR3 in DNA: TGCGCCAGCAGCCCACTCAGCAGCCCCTACGAGCAGTACTTC. Translation: CASSPLSSPYEQYF.